The next 25 T cell receptor beta chains were all read from a single sample in a study of identical twins. A single record per CDR3 protein comes from TCRdb applying MiXCR to the 5' RACE reads. The sample lists about 530,000 distinct CDR3 sequences; approximately 14% were seen once. The sample also formed part of further work on yellow fever vaccine responses in identical twins.

Sequencing was carried out using CD4+ T cells sorted from blood. These TCRs come from a woman aged 18-29 years in good health.

This chain connects TRBV6-5 to TRBJ1-1; tentative D call: TRBD1 (5 bases). This CDR3 comprises 16 residues. The germline gives CDR1 MNHEY, CDR2 SVGAGI. With 0 bases removed from V and 0 bases from J, the gap between germline ends came to 11 bases. Here the CDR3 reads CASSYSGGRVNTEAFF. DNA for the CDR3: TGTGCCAGCAGTTACTCGGGGGGACGGGTGAACACTGAAGCTTTCTTT.

This sequence joins TRBV5-1 and TRBJ2-5; D unclear. Germline loops: CDR1 SGHRS, CDR2 YFSETQ. V lost 4 bases and J 1 base, leaving 14 bases between the germline ends. This CDR3 spans 15 amino acids. CDR3 loop: CASSPRPVTQETQYF. The DNA of the CDR3 is TGCGCCAGCAGCCCCAGGCCGGTCACCCAAGAGACCCAGTACTTC.

The chain couples TRBV6-2 or TRBV6-3 to TRBJ2-3, with D perhaps matching TRBD2 (5 bases). The CDR3 contains 16 residues. Trimming stripped 6 bases from V and 3 bases from J, with 19 bases between. The germline V gene encodes CDR1 MNHEY and CDR2 SVGEGT. The CDR3 loop is CASRQRASSVTDTQYF. CDR3 bases: TGTGCCAGCAGACAACGAGCTAGCTCGGTAACAGATACGCAGTATTTT.

This clonotype was seen a handful of times. This sequence joins TRBV7-6 and TRBJ1-4; D not resolved. The CDR3 is 11 residues long. The germline V gene has CDR1 SGHVS and CDR2 FNYEAQ. V was clipped by 4 bases and J by 13 bases, with 10 bases between them. This CDR3 is CASSSGERLFF. The CDR3 DNA is TGTGCCAGCAGCTCCGGGGAACGACTGTTTTTT.

This rearrangement joins TRBV20-1 to TRBJ2-3; TRBD1 matches 10 bases. The ends lost 4 bases at V and 7 bases at J; junction bases unmatched: 11. CDR1 is DFQATT and CDR2 is SNEGSKA in the germline V gene (reference sequence). This CDR3 comprises 15 residues. This CDR3 reads CSATQPGTGEHTQYF. The CDR3 DNA reads TGCAGTGCTACCCAACCCGGGACAGGGGAACATACGCAGTATTTT.

This clonotype was picked up a small number of times. This rearrangement joins TRBV25-1 to TRBJ2-1, with no clear D. CDR3 length: 12 residues. Germline CDR1 and CDR2: MGHDK and SYGVNS. V was cut by 4 bases and J by 8 bases, with 9 bases left in between. CDR3 loop: CASSGVSYEQFF. For the CDR3, the DNA is TGTGCCAGCAGTGGGGTTAGTTATGAGCAGTTCTTC.

This clonotype was recorded many times. The chain employs TRBV7-9 and TRBJ2-7; possible D gene TRBD2, 6 bases. The CDR3 has 13 amino acids. V lost 3 bases and J lost 4, with 10 bases in between. The V gene's germline CDR1 is SEHNR and CDR2 FQNEAQ (reference sequence). The DNA for the CDR3 is TGTGCCAGCAGCTTCCCGACTAGTTACGAGCAGTACTTC. This gives the protein CASSFPTSYEQYF.

The chain combines TRBV28 with TRBJ2-7; a possible D gene is TRBD1 (5 bases). The V gene's germline CDR1 is MDHEN and CDR2 SYDVKM. The CDR3 is 15 amino acids. V lost 5 bases, J lost 6 bases, and 20 bases lay in between. The CDR3 DNA reads TGTGCCAGCAGTCCCCGTGGTGGGGCTCCGACCGAGCAGTACGTC. It yields the protein CASSPRGGAPTEQYV.

The chain carries TRBV9 and TRBJ2-3; D gene uncertain. This CDR3 has 16 residues. Germline loops: CDR1 SGDLS, CDR2 YYNGEE. V lost 0 bases and J lost 3, with 14 bases in between. CDR3 DNA: TGTGCCAGCAGCGTAGAAGGCCAAATCATGACAGATACGCAGTATTTT. Translation gives CASSVEGQIMTDTQYF.

This clonotype was seen a few times. The chain couples TRBV7-9 to TRBJ2-7; 9 bases line up with TRBD1. Looked up from germline, CDR1 is SEHNR and CDR2 is FQNEAQ (reference sequence). The junction had 9 bases not matched to a gene; V was cut back by 5 bases and J by 4 bases. This CDR3 region has 15 residues. CDR3 bases: TGTGCCAGCAGCGGTGGACAGGGGAATAATTACGAGCAGTACTTC. Residues: CASSGGQGNNYEQYF.

The V and J genes are TRBV4-1 and TRBJ2-6, with a tentative D call TRBD2 (5 bases). Germline CDR1 is MGHRA and CDR2 is YSYEKL. V shed 5 bases and J shed 2 bases, with 7 bases lying between them. The CDR3 has 14 amino acids. The CDR3 is CASSSLAGANVLTF. CDR3 coding DNA: TGCGCCAGCAGCTCACTAGCTGGGGCCAACGTCCTGACTTTC.

Only a few counts were recorded for this clonotype. J is TRBJ2-1 and V is TRBV5-1, with 10 bases fitting TRBD2. The CDR3 contains 18 residues. CDR1 and CDR2 (germline): SGHRS, YFSETQ. With 2 bases clipped from V and 6 bases from J, the junction kept 14 bases outside the gene matches. Here the CDR3 reads CASSLSPLLAGMGNEQFF. The CDR3 coding sequence is TGCGCCAGCAGCTTAAGCCCTTTACTAGCGGGAATGGGCAATGAGCAGTTCTTC.

This chain links TRBV7-2 with TRBJ2-4; 7 bases are a match to TRBD2. The ends lost 0 bases at V and 6 bases at J; junction bases unmatched: 5. The CDR3 spans 15 residues. The germline V gene has CDR1 SGHTA and CDR2 FQGNSA. The CDR3 protein is CASSLALSGTNIQYF. CDR3 DNA sequence: TGTGCCAGCAGCTTAGCGCTGAGCGGGACAAACATTCAGTACTTC. Using reference TRBV7-2 and TRBJ2-4 for the parts outside the CDR3, the full variable domain is GAGVSQSPSNKVTEKGKDVELRCDPISGHTALYWYRQSLGQGLEFLIYFQGNSAPDKSGLPSDRFSAERTGGSVSTLTIQRTQQEDSAVYLCASSLALSGTNIQYFGAGTRLSVL.

The gene calls are TRBV14 and TRBJ1-1, with D possibly being TRBD1 (5 bases). The ends were cut back, 4 bases at V and 1 base at J, with 10 bases in the middle. Germline assignment: CDR1 SGHDN and CDR2 FVKESK. The CDR3 extends over 14 amino acids. The CDR3 coding sequence is TGTGCCAGCAGCCCCTGGGACTCGAACACTGAAGCTTTCTTT. Amino acids: CASSPWDSNTEAFF.

This chain joins TRBV7-9 and TRBJ2-7, with 10 bases lining up with TRBD1. The J segment lost 0 bases and the V segment lost 2 bases, leaving 4 bases of the junction unmatched. Germline lookup yields CDR1 SEHNR and CDR2 FQNEAQ (reference sequence). The CDR3 is 16 amino acids. This CDR3 is CASSLRTGGNSYEQYF. In DNA form, the CDR3 reads TGTGCCAGCAGCTTACGGACAGGGGGTAACTCCTACGAGCAGTACTTC.

This chain uses TRBV12-3 or TRBV12-4 with TRBJ2-1; D may be TRBD1 or TRBD2 (5 bases each). There are 15 residues in the CDR3. V lost 5 bases and J lost 9, with 20 bases in between. The CDR3 region is CASSPGGGRRGEQFF. DNA for the CDR3: TGTGCCAGCAGTCCAGGTGGGGGACGACGAGGTGAGCAGTTCTTC.

The chain combines TRBV20-1 with TRBJ2-1; the match to TRBD2 covers 8 bases. Germline CDR1 reads DFQATT; CDR2 reads SNEGSKA (reference sequence). The V segment lost 3 bases and the J segment 4 bases; nucleotides outside the gene matches: 2. CDR3 length equals 13 residues. The CDR3 nucleotides are TGCAGTGCTAGTAGCGGGAAGTACAATGAGCAGTTCTTC. Amino acids: CSASSGKYNEQFF.

In its sample, this clonotype was seen a few times. The chain couples TRBV9 to TRBJ2-3; D uncertain. The V end was cut by 3 bases, the J end by 1 base, with 9 bases between. The CDR3 is 14 residues long. Looked up from germline, CDR1 is SGDLS and CDR2 is YYNGEE. CDR3 sequence: CASSADGRTDTQYF. The CDR3 coding sequence is TGTGCCAGCAGCGCCGACGGTCGCACAGATACGCAGTATTTT.

This clonotype was found a few times. The V and J genes are TRBV2 and TRBJ1-4; D is uncertain. V was trimmed by 3 bases and J by 2 bases, leaving 7 bases between them. Per germline, CDR1 SNHLY and CDR2 FYNNEI. This CDR3 region has 14 residues. Here the CDR3 reads CASSDWQTNEKLFF. The CDR3 nucleotides read TGTGCCAGCAGTGATTGGCAGACTAATGAAAAACTGTTTTTT.

This clonotype was counted only a few times. The V and J genes are TRBV7-8 and TRBJ2-1; D is possibly TRBD2 (5 bases). V was shortened by 5 bases and J by 4 bases, with 18 bases between the two germline ends. Germline CDR1 reads SGHVS; CDR2 reads FQNEAQ. CDR3 length: 16 residues. The CDR3 bases are TGTGCCAGCAGCGCGGGTGGGTACGGGTTTTACAATGAGCAGTTCTTC. This codes for CASSAGGYGFYNEQFF.

The table lists this clonotype with many counts. The chain combines TRBV25-1 with TRBJ2-3; D is perhaps TRBD1 (6 bases). The CDR3 contains 16 residues. V was pared by 8 bases and J by 2 bases, with 20 bases between. Germline CDR1 reads MGHDK; CDR2 reads SYGVNS. The CDR3: CASHFGMGAHTDTQYF. The CDR3 nucleotides read TGTGCCAGCCACTTCGGTATGGGGGCGCACACAGATACGCAGTATTTT.

This clonotype was found a few times. This sequence joins TRBV20-1 and TRBJ2-3; no firm D call. The CDR3 length is 15 residues. Germline loops: CDR1 DFQATT, CDR2 SNEGSKA (reference sequence). V was trimmed by 0 bases and J by 2 bases, leaving 12 bases between them. CDR3 coding DNA: TGCAGTGCTAGAGAATCACCGGTCTCCACAGATACGCAGTATTTT. This codes for CSARESPVSTDTQYF.

This clonotype has only a few counts. This rearrangement joins TRBV9 to TRBJ2-7; perhaps TRBD2 as D (5 bases). Germline values: CDR1 SGDLS, CDR2 YYNGEE. The CDR3 is made up of 16 amino acids. V was pared by 4 bases and J by 0 bases, with 17 bases between. The CDR3 here is CASSLGGTASSYEQYF. The CDR3 DNA sequence: TGTGCCAGCAGCCTTGGAGGAACGGCCAGCTCCTACGAGCAGTACTTC.

The genes are TRBV27 and TRBJ2-5, with D perhaps matching TRBD2 (10 bases). Per the germline V gene, CDR1 is MNHEY and CDR2 is SMNVEV (reference sequence). CDR3 size: 19 residues. V was shortened by 6 bases and J by 2 bases, with 28 bases between the two germline ends. The CDR3 bases are TGTGCCAGCAGCCTGACAGGGGGGCGACTAGCGGGCGTTCAAGAGACCCAGTACTTC. It codes for CASSLTGGRLAGVQETQYF.

J is TRBJ2-5 and V is TRBV5-1, with D unresolved. V was clipped by 3 bases and J by 5 bases, with 20 bases between them. The CDR3 totals 16 residues. Germline V lookup: CDR1 SGHRS, CDR2 YFSETQ. The CDR3: CASSSGRTSFDETQYF. CDR3 coding DNA: TGCGCCAGCAGCTCGGGCCGAACCTCCTTTGATGAGACCCAGTACTTC. The complete variable domain, with remaining parts taken from reference TRBV5-1 and TRBJ2-5, reads KAGVTQTPRYLIKTRGQQVTLSCSPISGHRSVSWYQQTPGQGLQFLFEYFSETQRNKGNFPGRFSGRQFSNSRSEMNVSTLELGDSALYLCASSSGRTSFDETQYFGPGTRLLVL.